This TCR beta chain was recovered during a study of immune heterogeneity within non-small cell lung tumors. Study-wide context: Squamous cell carcinomas accounted for 4 of the tumors, non-squamous carcinomas for roughly 10, and 1 was not otherwise specified. The study's findings and limits: Recurrence of identical dominant CDR3 beta clonotypes was observed across tumor sites within a patient, alongside site-unique high-frequency clones. Most high-frequency T-cell receptor beta clonotypes were specific to a single patient.

V dropped 4 bases and J dropped 3 bases, with 7 bases sitting between them. The CDR3 length is 12 residues. CDR1 LGHDT and CDR2 YNNKEL come from the germline V gene (reference sequence). A multiplex PCR containing 32 V primers and 13 J primers was used to amplify TCR beta CDR3. TCRdb re-called the multiplex PCR reads with MiXCR, one entry per CDR3 protein. This sample has more than 9,000 distinct CDR3 sequences; 30% occur once, and the top ten carry 8.1%. By frequency in the sample, this clonotype is medium-sized. The antigen is unknown. With 600 ng used per sample, the template was genomic DNA from bulk tumor. While surgery was under way, several biopsies spaced far apart were taken per primary tumor. These patients got curative surgery after being newly diagnosed with untreated non-small cell lung cancer.

This chain connects TRBV3-1 to TRBJ2-7; perhaps TRBD2 as D (5 bases). Sequencing was done on a sample of lung tumor tissue. The sequence came from a woman in her sixties with non-small cell lung cancer. The CDR3 loop reads CASSLEGYEQYF. The DNA for the CDR3 is TGTGCCAGCAGCCTCGAGGGCTACGAGCAGTACTTC.